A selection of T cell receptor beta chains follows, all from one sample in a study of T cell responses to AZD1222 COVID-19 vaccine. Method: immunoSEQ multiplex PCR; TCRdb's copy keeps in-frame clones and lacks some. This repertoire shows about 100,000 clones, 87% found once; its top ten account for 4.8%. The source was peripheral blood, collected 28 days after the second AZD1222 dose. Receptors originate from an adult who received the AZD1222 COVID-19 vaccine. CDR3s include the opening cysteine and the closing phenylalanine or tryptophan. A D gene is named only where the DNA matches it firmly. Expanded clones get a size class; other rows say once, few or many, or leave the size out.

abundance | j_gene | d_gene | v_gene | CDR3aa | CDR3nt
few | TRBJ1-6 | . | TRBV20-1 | CSASRRQGSSPLHF | TGCAGTGCTAGTAGGAGGCAGGGAAGTTCACCCCTCCACTTT
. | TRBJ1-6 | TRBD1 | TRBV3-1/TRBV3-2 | CASSPSGQGGNSPLHF | TGTGCCAGCAGCCCATCGGGACAGGGGGGGAATTCACCCCTCCACTTT
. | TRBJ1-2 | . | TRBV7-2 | CASSLGGSGGYTF | TGTGCCAGCAGCTTAGGAGGGTCGGGCGGCTACACCTTC
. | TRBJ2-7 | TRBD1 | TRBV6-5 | CASSRDRPFREQYF | TGTGCCAGCAGTCGGGACAGGCCCTTCCGGGAGCAGTACTTC
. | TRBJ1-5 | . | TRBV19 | CASSIDQTVLSNQPQHF | TGTGCCAGTAGTATTGACCAGACAGTCCTTAGCAATCAGCCCCAGCATTTT
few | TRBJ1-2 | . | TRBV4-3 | CASSQDFRGDYGYTF | TGCGCCAGCAGCCAAGATTTTAGGGGGGACTATGGCTACACCTTC
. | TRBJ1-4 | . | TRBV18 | CASSLQGPSGEKLFF | TGTGCCAGCTCACTACAAGGCCCCTCGGGGGAAAAACTGTTTTTT
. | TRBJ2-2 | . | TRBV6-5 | CASSLSRSGELFF | TGTGCCAGCAGTCTCTCCCGGAGCGGGGAGCTGTTTTTT
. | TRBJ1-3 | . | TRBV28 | CASSLVQGGNTIYF | TGTGCCAGCAGTTTAGTACAGGGAGGAAACACCATATATTTT
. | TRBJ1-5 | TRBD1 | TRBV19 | CATAGQRYQPQHF | TGTGCCACCGCGGGACAGAGATATCAGCCCCAGCATTTT
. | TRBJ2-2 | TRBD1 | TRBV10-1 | CASRPGQETGELFF | TGCGCCAGCAGGCCGGGACAGGAGACCGGGGAGCTGTTTTTT
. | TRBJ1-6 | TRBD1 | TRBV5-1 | CASSPEGQGWAPLHF | TGCGCCAGCAGCCCGGAAGGACAGGGCTGGGCGCCCCTCCACTTT
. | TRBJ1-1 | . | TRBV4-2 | CASSRGKNTEAFF | TGTGCCAGCAGCCGCGGGAAGAACACTGAAGCTTTCTTT
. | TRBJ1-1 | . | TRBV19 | CASSLQSMNTEAFF | TGTGCCAGTAGTTTACAGAGCATGAACACTGAAGCTTTCTTT
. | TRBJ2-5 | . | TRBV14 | CASSSVPVQYQETQYF | TGTGCCAGCAGCTCGGTTCCTGTACAGTACCAAGAGACCCAGTACTTC
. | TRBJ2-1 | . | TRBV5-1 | CASSLGTGNEQFF | TGCGCCAGCAGCTTGGGAACGGGCAATGAGCAGTTCTTC
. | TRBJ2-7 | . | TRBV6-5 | CATHPTGFYEQYF | TGTGCCACCCACCCTACAGGGTTCTACGAGCAGTACTTC
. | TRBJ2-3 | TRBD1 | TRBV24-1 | CATSDTLGQGPDTQYF | TGTGCCACCAGTGATACTCTTGGACAGGGGCCAGATACGCAGTATTTT
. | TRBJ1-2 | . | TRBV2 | CASSESGGYGYTF | TGTGCCAGCAGTGAAAGTGGCGGCTATGGCTACACCTTC
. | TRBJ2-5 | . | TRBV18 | CASSPPVQETQYF | TGTGCCAGCTCACCACCAGTACAAGAGACCCAGTACTTC
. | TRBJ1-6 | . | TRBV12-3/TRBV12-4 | CASGGPAGSPLHF | TGTGCCAGCGGGGGTCCGGCTGGTTCACCCCTCCACTTT
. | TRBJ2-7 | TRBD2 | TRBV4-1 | CASSPPSSGGSAVGEQYF | TGCGCCAGCAGCCCACCGAGTAGCGGGGGGTCGGCGGTGGGCGAGCAGTACTTC
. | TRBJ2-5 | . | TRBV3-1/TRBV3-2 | CASIARGETQYF | TGTGCCAGCATCGCTAGGGGAGAGACCCAGTACTTC
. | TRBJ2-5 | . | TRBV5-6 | CASSPRAAGTQYF | TGTGCCAGCAGCCCCCGGGCCGCGGGGACCCAGTACTTC
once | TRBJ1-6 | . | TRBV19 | CASSIDGFSSPLHF | TGTGCCAGTAGTATCGACGGATTTAGCTCACCCCTCCACTTT
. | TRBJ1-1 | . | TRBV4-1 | CASSQDYPTGAEAFF | TGCGCCAGCAGCCAAGATTATCCCACAGGCGCTGAAGCTTTCTTT
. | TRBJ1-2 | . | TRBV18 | CASSPPSRGDYGYTF | TGTGCCAGCTCACCACCATCTAGAGGGGACTATGGCTACACCTTC
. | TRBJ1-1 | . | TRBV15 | CATSREGWGYTEAFF | TGTGCCACCAGCAGAGAGGGTTGGGGTTACACTGAAGCTTTCTTT
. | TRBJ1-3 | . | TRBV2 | CASSEETGDGNTIYF | TGTGCCAGCAGTGAAGAGACAGGTGACGGAAACACCATATATTTT
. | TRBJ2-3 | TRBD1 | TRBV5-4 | CASRTGGEADTQYF | TGTGCCAGTAGGACAGGGGGCGAGGCAGATACGCAGTATTTT
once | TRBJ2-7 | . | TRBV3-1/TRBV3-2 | CASSRTYEQYF | TGTGCCAGCAGCCGAACCTACGAGCAGTACTTC
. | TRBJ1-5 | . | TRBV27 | CASSPGVPLHQPQHF | TGTGCCAGCAGTCCCGGGGTTCCCCTTCATCAGCCCCAGCATTTT
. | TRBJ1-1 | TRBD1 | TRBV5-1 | CASSLPRDRGYRDTEAFF | TGCGCCAGCAGCTTACCCCGGGACAGGGGGTATCGGGACACTGAAGCTTTCTTT
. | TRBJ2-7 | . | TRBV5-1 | CASSTDTYEQYF | TGCGCCAGCAGCACAGACACCTACGAGCAGTACTTC
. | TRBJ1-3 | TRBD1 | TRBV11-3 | CVGTGRPGNTIYF | TGTGTAGGGACAGGGCGGCCTGGAAACACCATATATTTT
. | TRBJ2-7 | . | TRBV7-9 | CASSSQQSGGSWEQYF | TGTGCCAGCAGCTCCCAACAGTCCGGGGGCAGTTGGGAGCAGTACTTC
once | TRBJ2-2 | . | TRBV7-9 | CASSRAGAVNTGELFF | TGTGCCAGCAGCCGTGCCGGGGCAGTAAACACCGGGGAGCTGTTTTTT
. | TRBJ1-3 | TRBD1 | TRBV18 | CASSPWDRSSGNTIYF | TGTGCCAGCTCACCTTGGGACAGGAGCTCTGGAAACACCATATATTTT
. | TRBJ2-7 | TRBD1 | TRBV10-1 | CASSGTPTGHGQYF | TGCGCCAGCAGTGGGACCCCGACAGGGCACGGGCAGTACTTC
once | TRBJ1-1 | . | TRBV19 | CASSMTGANTEAFF | TGTGCCAGTAGTATGACCGGGGCGAACACTGAAGCTTTCTTT
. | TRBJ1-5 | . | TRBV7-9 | CASSLGGLNQPQHF | TGTGCCAGCAGCTTGGGAGGGCTCAATCAGCCCCAGCATTTT
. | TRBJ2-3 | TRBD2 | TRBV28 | CASSPPGLVKHTQYF | TGTGCCAGCAGTCCCCCGGGACTAGTCAAACATACGCAGTATTTT
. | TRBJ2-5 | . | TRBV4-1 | CASSPRTRRVETQYF | TGCGCCAGCAGCCCCCGGACAAGGAGGGTGGAGACCCAGTACTTC
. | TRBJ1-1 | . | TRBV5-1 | CASSLTNTEAFF | TGCGCCAGCAGCTTGACGAACACTGAAGCTTTCTTT
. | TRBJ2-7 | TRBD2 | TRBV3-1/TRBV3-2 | CASSQPSGGHEQYF | TGTGCCAGCAGCCAACCTAGCGGGGGTCACGAGCAGTACTTC
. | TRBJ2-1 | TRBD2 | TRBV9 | CASNRLAGPYNEQFF | TGTGCCAGTAACCGACTAGCGGGGCCGTACAATGAGCAGTTCTTC
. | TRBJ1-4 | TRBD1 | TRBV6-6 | CASSPGGTGVEKLFF | TGTGCCAGCAGTCCTGGAGGGACAGGGGTCGAAAAACTGTTTTTT
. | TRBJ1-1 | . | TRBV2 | CASSRGTGNPEAFF | TGTGCCAGCAGTCGAGGGACGGGCAACCCTGAAGCTTTCTTT
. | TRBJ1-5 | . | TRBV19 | CASNEGRDSNQPQHF | TGTGCCAGCAATGAGGGGCGAGATAGCAATCAGCCCCAGCATTTT
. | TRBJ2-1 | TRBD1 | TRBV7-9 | CASSRGTGGDEQFF | TGTGCCAGCAGCCGCGGGACAGGGGGCGATGAGCAGTTCTTC
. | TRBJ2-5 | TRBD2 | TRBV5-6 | CASSLDSGGSWETQYF | TGTGCCAGCAGCTTGGACAGCGGGGGGAGCTGGGAGACCCAGTACTTC
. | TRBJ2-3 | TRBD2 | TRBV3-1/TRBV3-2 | CASSRSGGGALDTQYF | TGTGCCAGCAGCCGCTCAGGCGGGGGGGCCTTAGATACGCAGTATTTT
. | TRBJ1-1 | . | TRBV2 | CASGRGNTEAFF | TGTGCCAGCGGGAGGGGGAACACTGAAGCTTTCTTT
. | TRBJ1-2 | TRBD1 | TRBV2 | CASTRTGNYGYTF | TGTGCCAGCACCCGGACAGGGAACTATGGCTACACCTTC
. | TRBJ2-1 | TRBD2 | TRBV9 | CASSPHELAGDPLSYNEQFF | TGTGCCAGCAGCCCCCATGAGTTAGCGGGGGACCCTCTATCCTACAATGAGCAGTTCTTC